Shown below are 9 T cell receptor beta chains from a single sample sequenced in a study of cytomegalovirus exposure and HLA in healthy donors. PCR primers comprised 60 Vbeta and 13 Jbeta primers. TCRdb's copy holds only in-frame clones and misses some; the assay was immunoSEQ multiplex PCR. The specimen's table records under 130,000 clones. The sequencing sample was made of PBMCs. The receptors originated from a man aged 35 to 55 in good health and CMV-seronegative.

CDR3 sequence (DNA): TGTGCCAGCAGCGATAGACAGGGGATCTCACCCCTCCACTTT. This sequence encodes CASSDRQGISPLHF. The V call is TRBV13, the J call TRBJ1-6; TRBD1 matches at 8 bases. Germline CDR1 is PRHDT and CDR2 is FYEKMQ (reference sequence). CDR3 length: 14 amino acids. The junction had 7 bases not matched to a gene; V was cut back by 5 bases and J by 10 bases.

CDR3: CSVDSRVGAFF. The CDR3 coding sequence is TGCAGCGTAGACAGCAGGGTGGGGGCTTTCTTT. This rearrangement joins TRBV29-1 to TRBJ1-1; D might be TRBD1 (5 bases). CDR1 and CDR2 from the germline V gene are SQVTM and ANQGSEA. With 6 bases removed from V and 11 bases from J, the gap between germline ends came to 16 bases. The CDR3 runs to 11 residues.

The chain recombines TRBV9 with TRBJ2-3; 11 bases fit TRBD2. The CDR3 covers 16 residues. Germline values: CDR1 SGDLS, CDR2 YYNGEE. Germline trimming cut 0 bases from V and 5 bases from J; bases unmatched to any gene: 5. The DNA of the CDR3 is TGTGCCAGCAGCGTAGCAACTAGCGGGAGAGAAGATACGCAGTATTTT. It translates to CASSVATSGREDTQYF. The full variable domain, rest sourced from reference TRBV9 and TRBJ2-3, is DSGVTQTPKHLITATGQRVTLRCSPRSGDLSVYWYQQSLDQGLQFLIQYYNGEERAKGNILERFSAQQFPDLHSELNLSSLELGDSALYFCASSVATSGREDTQYFGPGTRLTVL.

The chain joins TRBV27 to TRBJ2-5; maybe TRBD1 (6 bases). This CDR3 region has 18 residues. The germline gives CDR1 MNHEY, CDR2 SMNVEV (reference sequence). Between the trimmed V and J ends, which lost 2 bases and 2 bases, there was a span of 21 bases. For the CDR3, the DNA is TGTGCCAGCAGTTTACGGTGGCAGGGGTTAGCTAGGCAAGAGACCCAGTACTTC. Protein product: CASSLRWQGLARQETQYF.

The chain carries TRBV23-1 and TRBJ1-5; tentatively, D is TRBD1 (5 bases). TRBV23-1 qualifies as an ORF whose function is uncertain. This CDR3 is 16 amino acids long. V lost 2 bases, J lost 5 bases, and 16 bases lay in between. This CDR3 is CASSQDPGTYYQPQHF. For the CDR3, the DNA is TGCGCCAGCAGTCAAGACCCCGGGACTTACTATCAGCCCCAGCATTTT.

The CDR3 nucleotides are TGTGCCAGCAGGACAGGGGGCGCTCAACCCTCTGGGGCCAACGTCCTGACTTTC. Translating gives CASRTGGAQPSGANVLTF. This chain joins TRBV7-2 and TRBJ2-6, with TRBD1 identical over 10 bases. V shed 6 bases and J 0 bases; nucleotides not matched to a gene: 8. The CDR3 consists of 18 residues. Germline loops: CDR1 SGHTA, CDR2 FQGNSA. The complete variable domain, with remaining parts taken from reference TRBV7-2 and TRBJ2-6, reads GAGVSQSPSNKVTEKGKDVELRCDPISGHTALYWYRQSLGQGLEFLIYFQGNSAPDKSGLPSDRFSAERTGGSVSTLTIQRTQQEDSAVYLCASRTGGAQPSGANVLTFGAGSRLTVL.

The chain joins TRBV7-9 to TRBJ2-5, with a possible D match to TRBD2 (5 bases). TRBJ2-7 matches the DNA end more closely, so the J call is doubtful. The CDR3 covers 14 residues. The germline V gene has CDR1 SEHNR and CDR2 FQNEAQ (reference sequence). This CDR3 is CASSWTPSSYEQYF. The DNA for the CDR3 is TGTGCCAGCAGCTGGACTCCTAGCTCCTACGAGCAGTACTTC.

The J gene is TRBJ2-7, the V gene TRBV7-8; 11 nucleotides match TRBD2. V trimming: 5 bases; J trimming: 6 bases; junction bases outside the gene matches: 6. This CDR3 comprises 14 residues. The germline gives CDR1 SGHVS, CDR2 FQNEAQ. The DNA for the CDR3 is TGTGCCAGCAGCGAGGGGCTAGCGGGGGGCGAGCAGTACTTC. It yields the protein CASSEGLAGGEQYF.

The chain is built from TRBV6-1 and TRBJ1-3; no clear D. Trimming removed 4 bases from V and 3 bases from J, with 10 bases in between. The CDR3 is 14 residues long. CDR1 and CDR2 (germline): MNHNS, SASEGT. For the CDR3, the DNA is TGTGCCAGCAGTGTCGGGGTTATTGGAAACACCATATATTTT. This sequence encodes CASSVGVIGNTIYF.